This T cell receptor beta chain emerged from a study of T cell responses to AZD1222 COVID-19 vaccine (dated by TCRdb to the early 2020s). About the investigation overall: TCR sequencing covered fewer than 250 trial participants: 200 to 220 given two doses of AZD1222 and approximately 26 given two doses of MenACWY control vaccine. Trial participants were enrolled by age into 18-55, 56-69 and 70-plus year subgroups, with about 150, 28 and 57 TCR-sequenced participants respectively. The research as a whole found: After two AZD1222 doses, spike-specific TCR breadth and depth were significantly higher than at day 0 and than in MenACWY recipients. The whole spike protein was spanned by vaccine-associated CD4 TCRs, and dominant responses were seen in regions 160-218 and 743-854. Reportedly, close to half of the unique spike-specific TCRs recognized epitopes lying outside the regions that are mutated in the B.1.351 and B.1.1.7 variants. Participants were mostly white British and included more females than males, and it was suggested by the authors that clonal diversity may have been underestimated. In the small 56-69-year group, the increase in depth fell short of significance, most likely because of low power. Because no day 14 peak-response samples were available, the repertoires could be characterized only after the peak T cell response. Only six or seven AZD1222 recipients were SARS-CoV-2 seropositive at baseline, limiting conclusions about previously exposed vaccinees.

Concerning this clone: Its antigen is still unknown. Per-nucleotide qualities are absent, and no much larger clonotype sits a single base away.

The CDR3 regions of human TCRbeta chains were subjected to immunosequencing. Per the authors' processing: Repertoire TCRs were matched against a reference library of SARS-CoV-2-specific TCRs generated with the MIRA antigen-specificity platform. Breadth meant the fraction of unique TCRs that were SARS-CoV-2-associated, whereas depth meant the fraction of total T cells that were SARS-CoV-2-associated. Using the MIRA data, every spike-specific TCR was mapped to the spike region that the TCR reacted to and assigned to either a CD4 or a CD8 class. Log10-transformed breadth and depth values were compared by one-way ANOVA with Sidak's multiple comparisons tests. Entries here come from immuneACCESS through TCRdb and include only in-frame sequences with V and J called. Some clones fail to appear in such tables; in the studies checked, an unresolved V gene covers under half of the shortfall, and the cause of the remainder is unknown. The DNA was the basis for D and trimming; V, J and clone size are from that table. The sample yields 150,000 or so clones; more than 85% were counted once. The ten largest account for around 0.9% of the sample.

The germline V gene yields SGDLS for CDR1 and YYNGEE for CDR2. V was cut back by 2 bases and J by 2 bases, leaving a gap of 4 bases between them. The CDR3 has 13 amino acids, counting the end cysteine and phenylalanine. The DNA shown is the 39-base CDR3, in frame from base 1. The sample's time point label, decoded: baseline before first vaccination. The sample's treatment or condition label is to be understood as: meningococcal conjugate vaccine given as trial control. Samples from vaccinated people were obtained from the UK trials COV001 and COV002, which included a single-blind randomized controlled phase 2/3 trial of AZD1222 (ChAdOx1 nCoV-19) in healthy adults. For TCRbeta chain sequencing, PBMC samples from trial participants were taken at day 0 and at day 28 after the second dose.

The specimen comprised peripheral blood, sampled on day 0 of MenACWY control vaccination. The receptor was isolated from an adult in good health. Recombination connected TRBV9 to TRBJ2-2; the D segment cannot be called with confidence. The CDR3 region: CASSVDNTGELFF. The DNA sequence follows: TGTGCCAGCAGCGTCGACAACACCGGGGAGCTGTTTTTT.